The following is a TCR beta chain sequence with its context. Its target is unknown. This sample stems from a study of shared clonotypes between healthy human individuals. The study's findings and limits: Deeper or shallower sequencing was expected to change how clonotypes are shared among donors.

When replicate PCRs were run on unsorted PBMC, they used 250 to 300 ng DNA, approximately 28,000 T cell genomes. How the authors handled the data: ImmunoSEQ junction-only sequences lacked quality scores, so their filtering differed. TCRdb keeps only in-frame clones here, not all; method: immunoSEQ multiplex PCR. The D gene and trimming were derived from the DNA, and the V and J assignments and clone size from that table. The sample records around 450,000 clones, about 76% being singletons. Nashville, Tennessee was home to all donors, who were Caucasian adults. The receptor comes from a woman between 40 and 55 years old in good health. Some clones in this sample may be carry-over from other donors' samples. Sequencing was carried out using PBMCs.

The chain's CDR3 is CASREQGVEGYTF. DNA for the CDR3: TGTGCCAGCAGAGAACAGGGAGTTGAAGGCTACACCTTC. The chain recombines TRBV2 with TRBJ1-2, with D maybe TRBD1 (6 bases). Trimming took off 6 bases at V and 8 bases at J, with 16 bases between the two ends. The CDR3 has 13 residues. Germline V gene lookup returns CDR1 SNHLY and CDR2 FYNNEI.